This T cell receptor beta chain was documented in a study of T cells in Graves' hyperthyroidism and ophthalmopathy. TCR beta CDR3 sequences were amplified from RNA transcripts. A set of HTBI primers served as the primers for a first-round RT-PCR of the TCR CDR3. MiXCR, applied by TCRdb to the multiplex PCR reads, yields one record per CDR3 protein. The sample records hundreds of thousands of distinct CDR3 sequences, approximately 14% being singletons. V dropped 0 bases and J dropped 2 bases, with 11 bases sitting between them. Germline-derived CDR1 and CDR2 are SGHRS and YFSETQ. There are 15 residues in the CDR3. Fresh peripheral blood, 7.5 to 10 ml, was the source of the PBMCs.

The chain is built from TRBV5-1 and TRBJ2-5; maybe TRBD2 (5 bases). The sequencing sample was made of blood. This clonotype was obtained from a woman in her late teens or twenties with Graves' hyperthyroidism. The CDR3 bases are TGCGCCAGCAGCTTGGAAGGACTTAATCAAGAGACCCAGTACTTC. Translating gives CASSLEGLNQETQYF. The whole variable domain, remainder taken from reference TRBV5-1 and TRBJ2-5, is KAGVTQTPRYLIKTRGQQVTLSCSPISGHRSVSWYQQTPGQGLQFLFEYFSETQRNKGNFPGRFSGRQFSNSRSEMNVSTLELGDSALYLCASSLEGLNQETQYFGPGTRLLVL.